This TCR beta chain was found in a study of CD8 T cells in ankylosing spondylitis. A word on this clonotype: Its antigen is as yet unknown.

V was cut by 3 bases and J by 6 bases, with 12 bases left in between. The CDR3 totals 13 residues. Germline loops: CDR1 LNHNV, CDR2 YYDKDF (reference sequence). TCRdb analysed the 5' RACE reads with MiXCR anew, one entry per CDR3 protein. The sample includes approximately 550,000 distinct CDR3 sequences, 9.5% to 15% of them seen just once. Findings of the study overall: It appeared that ankylosing spondylitis blood was characterized by a TCR beta motif of fewer than ten highly homologous variants.

The source of this sequence is a male donor with ankylosing spondylitis. This chain links TRBV15 with TRBJ2-7; D may be TRBD2 (5 bases). Sequencing used blood, either unsorted or a sorted T cell fraction (not recorded which). CDR3 DNA: TGTGCCACCAGCAGGGAACTAGTCGGCGAGCAGTACGTC. It yields the protein CATSRELVGEQYV.